This TCR beta chain appears in the sequencing data of a study of blood T cell repertoires in COVID-19. About the study: From T cells, B-cell-depleted T cells, or PBMCs came the material, which was cDNA or gDNA.

In the study's own analysis: By means of reference gene primer amplification, nucleated cell counts were estimated. Clones were read by immunoSEQ multiplex PCR, and TCRdb kept only the in-frame ones, dropping some. V, J and clone size were drawn from that table, and D and trimming were deduced from the DNA. This sample has about 84,000 clones; 86% occur once, and the top ten carry more than 1%. This sequence was found in an elderly man with active or convalescent COVID-19. The sample consisted of peripheral blood.

DNA for the CDR3: TGTGCCAGCAGCGGGGAGGCGACGAACACTGAAGCTTTCTTT. It yields the protein CASSGEATNTEAFF. The chain links TRBV5-4 to TRBJ1-1, with D unclear. V shed 4 bases and J shed 1 base, with 11 bases lying between them. The germline V gene has CDR1 SGHNT and CDR2 YYREEE (reference sequence). This CDR3 spans 14 amino acids.